This is a list of T cell receptor beta chains from one sample in a study of technical replicates of blood from a handful of donors. This table comes from immunoSEQ multiplex PCR, and its TCRdb copy is limited to in-frame clones, with some not included. Of over 50,000 clones in the sample, approximately 92% were seen once. The sequenced sample consisted of PBMCs. These receptors all come from a human donor in good health. Some clones in this sample may be carry-over from other donors' samples. Each CDR3 is given without its conserved first and last residue. Part of the rows lack a size; the others show once, few, many or a class for expanded clones.

v_gene: TRBV19; j_gene: TRBJ2-7; abundance: -; CDR3aa: ASSNRWDEQY
v_gene: TRBV11-1; j_gene: TRBJ2-7; abundance: -; CDR3aa: ASSSPSSGRSNEQY
v_gene: TRBV5-1; j_gene: TRBJ2-7; abundance: -; CDR3aa: ASRSGTGSLEQY
v_gene: TRBV6-5; j_gene: TRBJ1-2; abundance: -; CDR3aa: ASSVSGQGGRYT
v_gene: TRBV6-5; j_gene: TRBJ1-2; abundance: -; CDR3aa: ASRRNDGVYGYT
v_gene: TRBV30; j_gene: TRBJ2-3; abundance: -; CDR3aa: AWTRSSGTQY
v_gene: TRBV5-4; j_gene: TRBJ2-7; abundance: -; CDR3aa: ASRLAGGPSYEQY
v_gene: TRBV11-2; j_gene: TRBJ1-5; abundance: -; CDR3aa: ASSSGNQPQH
v_gene: TRBV19; j_gene: TRBJ2-6; abundance: -; CDR3aa: ASSFLRGGAGANVLT
v_gene: TRBV20-1; j_gene: TRBJ2-1; abundance: -; CDR3aa: SARPLEEQF
v_gene: TRBV11-2; j_gene: TRBJ2-5; abundance: -; CDR3aa: ASSSSQGSETQY
v_gene: TRBV14; j_gene: TRBJ1-3; abundance: -; CDR3aa: ASSQAGLNSGNTIY
v_gene: TRBV5-4; j_gene: TRBJ2-2; abundance: -; CDR3aa: ASSLRGGTGELF
v_gene: TRBV5-6; j_gene: TRBJ2-3; abundance: -; CDR3aa: ASSSPVPSGSRDTQY
v_gene: TRBV5-1; j_gene: TRBJ2-7; abundance: -; CDR3aa: ASSASGGTYEQY
v_gene: TRBV7-6; j_gene: TRBJ2-3; abundance: -; CDR3aa: ASSSNLVDTQY
v_gene: TRBV6-5; j_gene: TRBJ2-7; abundance: -; CDR3aa: ASSRLAGGHHEQY
v_gene: TRBV10-3; j_gene: TRBJ2-4; abundance: once; CDR3aa: AISESSGGAGGAKNIQY
v_gene: TRBV14; j_gene: TRBJ1-6; abundance: few; CDR3aa: ASSLRTGVGSPLH
v_gene: TRBV5-1; j_gene: TRBJ2-7; abundance: -; CDR3aa: ASSLDGLGTRRQY
v_gene: TRBV5-1; j_gene: TRBJ2-5; abundance: -; CDR3aa: ASSPRVAGAHETQY
v_gene: TRBV5-6; j_gene: TRBJ1-5; abundance: -; CDR3aa: ASSLAGDLIQPQH
v_gene: TRBV9; j_gene: TRBJ2-1; abundance: -; CDR3aa: ASSPYSREGQF
v_gene: TRBV21-1; j_gene: TRBJ2-2; abundance: few; CDR3aa: GARQGRGTGELF
v_gene: TRBV7-3; j_gene: TRBJ2-2; abundance: -; CDR3aa: ASPRAGGTGELF
v_gene: TRBV6-6; j_gene: TRBJ1-5; abundance: -; CDR3aa: ASSRTESNQPQH
v_gene: TRBV4-1; j_gene: TRBJ1-4; abundance: -; CDR3aa: ASSLPGGTNEKLF
v_gene: TRBV5-4; j_gene: TRBJ2-1; abundance: -; CDR3aa: ASSPRAGYNEQF
v_gene: TRBV15; j_gene: TRBJ1-3; abundance: -; CDR3aa: ATNTGGSSGNTIY
v_gene: TRBV7-2; j_gene: TRBJ2-1; abundance: -; CDR3aa: ASSLFGLTSGSYEQF
v_gene: TRBV5-1; j_gene: TRBJ1-1; abundance: -; CDR3aa: ASSYTDRKAEAF
v_gene: TRBV7-9; j_gene: TRBJ2-7; abundance: -; CDR3aa: ASSLNLGGYEQY
v_gene: TRBV6-5; j_gene: TRBJ1-6; abundance: -; CDR3aa: ASSYEGQREPLH
v_gene: TRBV2; j_gene: TRBJ1-1; abundance: -; CDR3aa: ASGSQGFGTEAF
v_gene: TRBV2; j_gene: TRBJ1-1; abundance: -; CDR3aa: ASSPLWQVNLNTEAF
v_gene: TRBV6-1; j_gene: TRBJ1-6; abundance: -; CDR3aa: ASSEAPLTGYSPLH
v_gene: TRBV5-1; j_gene: TRBJ2-7; abundance: -; CDR3aa: ASSVGQGSDEQY
v_gene: TRBV10-3; j_gene: TRBJ1-1; abundance: -; CDR3aa: AISESDAPGSEAF
v_gene: TRBV4-3; j_gene: TRBJ2-3; abundance: -; CDR3aa: ASSQDGNGRPDTQY
v_gene: TRBV7-2; j_gene: TRBJ1-2; abundance: -; CDR3aa: ASGGQAIYGYT
v_gene: TRBV7-6; j_gene: TRBJ2-7; abundance: -; CDR3aa: ASSTAPYEQY
v_gene: TRBV5-6; j_gene: TRBJ2-5; abundance: -; CDR3aa: ASSLRDRVIETQY
v_gene: TRBV6-6; j_gene: TRBJ2-5; abundance: -; CDR3aa: ASSSGLAALRETQY
v_gene: TRBV2; j_gene: TRBJ2-1; abundance: once; CDR3aa: ASSGRGTGSLNEQF
v_gene: TRBV7-2; j_gene: TRBJ2-5; abundance: -; CDR3aa: ASSLDGAQGYIGETQY
v_gene: TRBV7-9; j_gene: TRBJ1-1; abundance: -; CDR3aa: ATLPQDKEAF
v_gene: TRBV7-2; j_gene: TRBJ1-1; abundance: -; CDR3aa: ASSSLMNTEAF
v_gene: TRBV5-5; j_gene: TRBJ2-3; abundance: -; CDR3aa: ASSLGRTRLDTDTQY
v_gene: TRBV7-2; j_gene: TRBJ2-2; abundance: -; CDR3aa: ASSLRAGARTGELF
v_gene: TRBV5-1; j_gene: TRBJ2-5; abundance: -; CDR3aa: ASSLSGGPYETQY